This TCR beta chain was recorded in a study of CD8+ T cells in alopecia areata (dated by TCRdb to the late 2010s). At the level of the whole study: The treated patients, all with moderate-to-severe alopecia areata, were enrolled in an open-label pilot trial of oral tofacitinib given at 5 to 10 mg twice daily. To study T cell clonal expansion in alopecia areata, the researchers applied high-throughput TCRbeta sequencing to both the C3H/HeJ mouse model and human patients. Scalp tissue and sorted CD4+ and CD8+ peripheral blood T cells from patchy and totalis/universalis alopecia areata patients and from healthy controls were covered by human TCRbeta sequencing. The RNA source kit depended on sample type: the PAXgene miRNA kit for fixed scalp, the miRNeasy kit for PBMCs, and the RNeasy kit for mouse skin. immunoSEQ multiplex PCR using 35 Vbeta forward primers and 13 Jbeta reverse primers was used to amplify TCRbeta CDR3 regions. Patients on tofacitinib were biopsied at baseline and after 4 and 24 weeks of treatment, and several of the patients also had a later scalp biopsy. Scalp clonality was compared among normal scalp (n=4), patchy alopecia areata scalp (n=8), and alopecia totalis/universalis scalp (n=8). Tofacitinib was given for 6 to 18 months, followed by 6 months of follow-up off drug to assess delayed response and recurrence. In treated patients, disease severity was measured using the SALT score, which gives the percentage of scalp surface area affected. Points the paper makes about the study in general: Many expanded lesional clones were found to persist in scalp and blood during tofacitinib treatment, and relapse after treatment cessation may be partly explained by this persistence. Compared with normal scalp, lesional scalp, particularly in alopecia totalis/universalis, had higher clonality and more expanded CD8+ clones, which suggests antigenic drive. The treated cohort was small, with a single nonresponder, so links between baseline CD8+ expansion and response need larger studies. Resident alphabeta T cells in normal human skin are also sequenced, complicating scalp TCR repertoire analysis, unlike mouse skin dominated by gammadelta T cells. Scalp clonality and the number of expanded CD8+ clones among the top 100 scalp clones were significantly decreased by tofacitinib. Compared with mice, TCR sequences shared between patients were less clear, possibly partly because of HLA diversity across the patient population.

What the time point label conveys for this sample: about 5 months on oral tofacitinib. The sample's treatment or condition label, in plain terms: oral pan-JAK inhibitor, 5-10 mg twice daily. Lesional scalp punch biopsies and peripheral blood were obtained from alopecia areata patients. After PBMCs were isolated by density centrifugation and stained for CD3, CD4 and CD8, a FACSAria was used to sort CD4+ and CD8+ T cells. Library generation was performed with the immunoSEQ multiplex PCR assay. For TCR sequencing, RNA was extracted from every sample and reverse transcribed into cDNA to serve as template. SuperScript III was used to make first-strand cDNA, primed with a 2:1 mix of oligo-dT and random hexamers. A synthetic immune receptor repertoire was used to measure amplification bias, and any remaining bias was corrected computationally. The published analysis was carried out like this. After raw reads were preprocessed to remove errors, the CDR3 was defined following IMGT conventions as running from the conserved cysteine to phenylalanine. To get clonality, Shannon entropy was normalized by log2 of the number of productive unique TCRs and the result was subtracted from 1. Whether scalp clones were CD4 or CD8 was inferred by matching scalp TCRbeta sequences against CD4 and CD8 repertoires sorted from blood. This immuneACCESS table, as held by TCRdb, lists in-frame sequences with V and J called but not all clones. Of the missing ones, under half trace to an unresolved V gene in checked studies; the others have no known cause. That table gives V, J and clone size, and the DNA gave D and trimming. Counted in this sample were approximately 280,000 clones; 58% of them appeared once. The ten largest clones capture roughly 1.8% of the sample.

Worth noting for this clone: Its antigen specificity is not known. Within one base of it there is no much larger clone, and no base qualities were kept.

From V the trimming removes 0 bases and from J it removes 8 bases, while the gene matches leave 7 bases of the junction unaccounted for. Counted from cysteine to phenylalanine, this CDR3 has 14 amino acids. The retained sequence is limited to the CDR3, 42 bases, with the frame set at the first base. Taken from the germline V gene (reference sequence), the CDR1 and CDR2 loops are GTSNPN and SVGIG. The sequence joins TRBV30 to TRBJ1-2; 9 bases in the middle match TRBD1. This sample comprised CD4+ T cells sorted from blood, obtained at week 24, from a patient treated with tofacitinib. The TCR sequence derives from a human donor with alopecia areata. The nucleotide sequence reads as follows: TGTGCCTGGAGTGTACGGAGGACAGGGGAGGGCTACACCTTC. Its translation reads: CAWSVRRTGEGYTF.